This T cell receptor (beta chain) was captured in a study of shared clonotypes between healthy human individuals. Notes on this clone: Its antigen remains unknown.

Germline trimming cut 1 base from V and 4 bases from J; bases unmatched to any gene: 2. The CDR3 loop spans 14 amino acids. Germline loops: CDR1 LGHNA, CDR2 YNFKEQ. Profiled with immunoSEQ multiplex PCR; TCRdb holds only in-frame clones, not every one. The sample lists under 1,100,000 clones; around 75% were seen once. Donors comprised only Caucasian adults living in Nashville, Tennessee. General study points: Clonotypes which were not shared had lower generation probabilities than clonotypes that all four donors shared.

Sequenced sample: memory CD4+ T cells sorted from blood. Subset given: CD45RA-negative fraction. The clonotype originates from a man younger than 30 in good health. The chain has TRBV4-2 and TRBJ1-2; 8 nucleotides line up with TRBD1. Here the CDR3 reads CASSQAGQAYGYTF. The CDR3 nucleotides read TGTGCCAGCAGCCAAGCGGGACAGGCCTATGGCTACACCTTC.